Following are 26 T cell receptor beta chains from one sample sequenced in a study of T cell responses to AZD1222 COVID-19 vaccine. Assay: immunoSEQ multiplex PCR; the TCRdb copy retains only in-frame clones and omits some. The sample has roughly 140,000 clones, under 95% seen once; the top ten hold 2.5% to 3.5%. The material sequenced was peripheral blood, taken 28 days after the second AZD1222 dose. The receptors were sampled from an adult who received the AZD1222 COVID-19 vaccine.

The rearrangement uses TRBV6-2 or TRBV6-3 and TRBJ2-1; D gene ambiguous. The CDR3 runs to 11 residues. Germline V gene sequence: CDR1 MNHEY, CDR2 SVGEGT. V lost 2 bases to trimming and J lost 10 bases, with 6 bases between them. CDR3 in DNA: TGTGCCAGCAGTTACGTGCGGGAGCAGTTCTTC. This sequence encodes CASSYVREQFF.

This chain uses TRBV5-1 with TRBJ1-2; D unresolved. CDR3 size: 11 residues. Germline V gene data show CDR1 as SGHRS and CDR2 as YFSETQ. V dropped 2 bases and J dropped 4 bases, with 3 bases sitting between them. CDR3 nucleotide sequence: TGCGCCAGCAGCTTCGGCTATGGCTACACCTTC. It codes for CASSFGYGYTF.

The V and J genes are TRBV27 and TRBJ1-2; 7 bases align to TRBD1. Germline loops: CDR1 MNHEY, CDR2 SMNVEV (reference sequence). The CDR3 contains 14 residues. Trimming took 4 bases from V and 3 from J; bases not matched to a gene: 5. CDR3 sequence reads: CASSSTGADYGYTF. The CDR3 DNA reads TGTGCCAGCAGTTCTACAGGGGCTGACTATGGCTACACCTTC.

V is TRBV7-2 and J is TRBJ2-7; a possible D gene is TRBD2 (6 bases). The CDR3 sequence is 15 residues long. V lost 1 base and J 6 bases, leaving 16 bases between the germline ends. CDR1 SGHTA and CDR2 FQGNSA come from the germline V gene. The CDR3 loop reads CASSLVAGSVIEQYF. The CDR3 DNA follows: TGTGCCAGCAGCTTAGTTGCGGGGTCCGTCATCGAGCAGTACTTC.

The CDR3 region is CASSLALGVGNTIYF. Here the CDR3 DNA reads TGTGCCAGCAGTTTAGCGTTGGGGGTCGGAAACACCATATATTTT. The chain is built from TRBV28 and TRBJ1-3, with D perhaps TRBD1 (5 bases). Germline CDR1 reads MDHEN; CDR2 reads SYDVKM. The CDR3 has 15 residues. V lost 2 bases and J 4 bases, leaving 12 bases between the germline ends.

J is TRBJ1-5 and V is TRBV6-2 or TRBV6-3, with D hard to call. The CDR3 is 18 amino acids. Trimming removed 2 bases at V and 2 bases at J, with 19 bases between. The germline CDR1 and CDR2 sequences are MNHEY and SVGEGT. This chain's CDR3 is CASSYRRVGGIGNQPQHF. In nucleotides, the CDR3 is TGTGCCAGCAGTTACAGACGGGTGGGAGGGATTGGCAATCAGCCCCAGCATTTT.

The chain has TRBV5-1 and TRBJ2-3; D is uncertain. Germline values: CDR1 SGHRS, CDR2 YFSETQ. This CDR3 contains 13 residues. V gave up 0 bases and J gave up 11 bases, with 13 bases separating them. CDR3 DNA: TGCGCCAGCAGCTTGGATTTCGAGCCCCAGCAGTATTTT. The encoded protein is CASSLDFEPQQYF.

The rearrangement links TRBV5-1 to TRBJ1-2, with D perhaps matching TRBD1 (6 bases). CDR3 length equals 14 residues. The ends were cut back, 2 bases at V and 8 bases at J, with 16 bases in the middle. From germline, CDR1 is SGHRS and CDR2 YFSETQ. CDR3 sequence: CASSLWTAPRGYTF. CDR3 bases: TGCGCCAGCAGCTTATGGACAGCACCGCGGGGCTACACCTTC.

This chain links TRBV5-1 with TRBJ2-5, with D possibly called TRBD1 or TRBD2 (5 bases each). Trimming took 5 bases from V and 4 from J, leaving 15 bases between them. The CDR3 runs to 14 residues. The germline CDR1 and CDR2 sequences are SGHRS and YFSETQ. The CDR3 protein is CASRPGTEVETQYF. The CDR3, as DNA: TGCGCCAGCAGACCGGGGACGGAAGTAGAGACCCAGTACTTC.

This clone was seen just once. CDR3 protein: CAISEASGGGGREQFF. In DNA form, the CDR3 reads TGTGCCATCAGTGAAGCTTCTGGCGGAGGGGGTCGTGAGCAGTTCTTC. The chain employs TRBV10-3 and TRBJ2-1; D assignment may be TRBD1 or TRBD2 (6 bases each). The CDR3 length is 16 residues. Germline values: CDR1 ENHRY, CDR2 SYGVKD. V was shortened by 3 bases and J by 9 bases, with 21 bases between the two germline ends.

In DNA form, the CDR3 reads TGCAGCGTATCCCGGGGAACCTACGAGCAGTACTTC. This encodes CSVSRGTYEQYF. The V and J genes are TRBV29-1 and TRBJ2-7; tentative D call: TRBD2 (5 bases). V dropped 6 bases and J dropped 2 bases, with 11 bases sitting between them. Germline values: CDR1 SQVTM, CDR2 ANQGSEA. The CDR3 sequence is 12 residues long.

The rearrangement uses TRBV10-3 and TRBJ2-2; 8 bases line up with TRBD1. V shed 4 bases and J 1 base; nucleotides not matched to a gene: 2. This CDR3 spans 15 amino acids. CDR1 and CDR2 from the germline V gene are ENHRY and SYGVKD. The DNA of the CDR3 is TGTGCCATCAGTGCGGGACAGGAGAACACCGGGGAGCTGTTTTTT. Amino acids: CAISAGQENTGELFF.

In DNA, the CDR3 is TGTGCCAGCAGGGGAGGGGGGACAGGGGTCTTCCTTAGCAATCAGCCCCAGCATTTT. Translation gives CASRGGGTGVFLSNQPQHF. This chain connects TRBV28 to TRBJ1-5; TRBD1 matches 10 bases. Germline lookup yields CDR1 MDHEN and CDR2 SYDVKM. The CDR3 runs 19 residues. V lost 6 bases and J lost 0; bases outside the gene matches: 14.

The chain links TRBV30 to TRBJ1-2, with TRBD1 matching over 9 bases. V was pared by 0 bases and J by 8 bases, with 1 base of the junction left unmatched. Germline V gene data show CDR1 as GTSNPN and CDR2 as SVGIG (reference sequence). The CDR3 contains 12 residues. The CDR3 loop is CAWSVQGAGYTF. CDR3 nucleotides: TGTGCCTGGAGTGTACAGGGGGCAGGCTACACCTTC.

The chain joins TRBV4-1 to TRBJ1-2, with TRBD1 matching over 7 bases. The V segment lost 2 bases and the J segment 0 bases; nucleotides outside the gene matches: 6. The CDR3 consists of 16 residues. Germline values: CDR1 MGHRA, CDR2 YSYEKL. The CDR3 region is CASSQSRTGANYGYTF. The CDR3 DNA reads TGCGCCAGCAGCCAATCCAGGACAGGAGCTAACTATGGCTACACCTTC.

This chain connects TRBV27 to TRBJ2-7; D is possibly TRBD2 (6 bases). This CDR3 contains 17 residues. Trimming took off 7 bases at V and 1 base at J, with 23 bases between the two ends. In germline, CDR1 is MNHEY, CDR2 SMNVEV (reference sequence). The CDR3 DNA reads TGTGCCAGCAAGGCGGCCGCAGGCCTACGGGGGTCCTACGAGCAGTACTTC. This encodes CASKAAAGLRGSYEQYF.

This chain connects TRBV4-1 to TRBJ1-1; D ambiguous. This CDR3 is built from 15 residues. V was cut by 1 base and J by 1 base, with 10 bases left in between. Looked up from germline, CDR1 is MGHRA and CDR2 is YSYEKL. Here the CDR3 reads CASSQGALKNTEAFF. The CDR3 DNA reads TGCGCCAGCAGCCAAGGGGCCCTGAAGAACACTGAAGCTTTCTTT.

The rearrangement joins TRBV24-1 to TRBJ1-3, with D unresolved. Deletions cut 3 bases from V and 4 bases from J, with 3 bases between. The CDR3 is 12 residues long. The germline gives CDR1 KGHDR, CDR2 SFDVKD. Written as DNA, the CDR3 is TGTGCCACCAGTGATGGAGGAAACACCATATATTTT. This codes for CATSDGGNTIYF.

The chain's CDR3 is CASSLPGQGTYEQYF. The CDR3, as DNA: TGTGCCAGCAGCTTGCCGGGACAGGGCACCTACGAGCAGTACTTC. This chain uses TRBV5-6 with TRBJ2-7; 9 nucleotides line up with TRBD1. The length of the CDR3 is 15 residues. Germline V CDR1 and CDR2: SGHDT, YYEEEE. The junction had 4 bases not matched to a gene; V was cut back by 1 base and J by 2 bases.

The chain has TRBV10-3 and TRBJ1-3; D is undetermined. V lost 8 bases and J lost 4, with 12 bases in between. The CDR3 has 13 residues. Germline CDR1 ENHRY, CDR2 SYGVKD. CDR3 amino acids: CAIANDPGNTIYF. The CDR3 DNA reads as TGTGCCATCGCCAATGACCCCGGAAACACCATATATTTT.

This clone was picked up a small number of times. J is TRBJ1-4 and V is TRBV2, with 7 positions matching TRBD1. V shed 6 bases and J 2 bases; nucleotides not matched to a gene: 6. The CDR3 length is 15 residues. Germline V gives CDR1 SNHLY, CDR2 FYNNEI. CDR3 bases: TGTGCCAGCAGACAAGACAGGGCGACTAATGAAAAACTGTTTTTT. This gives the protein CASRQDRATNEKLFF.

The rearrangement links TRBV9 to TRBJ1-1; D is unresolved. The CDR3 is 14 amino acids. The germline V gene encodes CDR1 SGDLS and CDR2 YYNGEE. Trimming shortened V by 0 bases and J by 0 bases, and 6 bases separated the two germline ends. In DNA, the CDR3 is TGTGCCAGCAGCGTAGACTCAATGAACACTGAAGCTTTCTTT. Protein: CASSVDSMNTEAFF.

This sequence joins TRBV21-1 and TRBJ2-2; the D segment call TRBD2 is taken from the table without a DNA check. TRBV21-1 is deemed a pseudogene. The CDR3 is 18 amino acids. This CDR3 reads CASSKGLAGAMNTGELFF. CDR3 in DNA: TGTGCCAGCAGCAAAGGCCTAGCGGGAGCCATGAACACCGGGGAGCTGTTTTTT.

J is TRBJ2-7 and V is TRBV13; tentatively, D is TRBD2 (5 bases). The V and J ends lost 5 bases and 9 bases respectively, with 20 bases between them. The CDR3 runs 14 residues. Per the germline V gene, CDR1 is PRHDT and CDR2 is FYEKMQ (reference sequence). The CDR3 DNA reads TGTGCCAGCAGCCAAATTCGGGCTAGTGAGGGGCAGTACTTC. Translation gives CASSQIRASEGQYF. The whole variable domain, filled in from reference TRBV13 and TRBJ2-7, reads AAGVIQSPRHLIKEKRETATLKCYPIPRHDTVYWYQQGPGQDPQFLISFYEKMQSDKGSIPDRFSAQQFSDYHSELNMSSLELGDSALYFCASSQIRASEGQYFGPGTRLTVT.

The chain couples TRBV6-5 to TRBJ1-1; 10 bases are a match to TRBD1. V shed 0 bases, J shed 11 bases, and the junction held 9 bases outside the gene matches. The CDR3 covers 15 residues. Germline assignment: CDR1 MNHEY and CDR2 SVGAGI. The CDR3, as DNA: TGTGCCAGCAGTTACTCGGGACAGGGGCGTCGGGGGGCTTTCTTT. It specifies CASSYSGQGRRGAFF.

The rearrangement uses TRBV29-1 and TRBJ2-7; TRBD2 agrees at 13 bases. With 7 bases clipped from V and 1 base from J, the junction kept 13 bases outside the gene matches. Germline lookup yields CDR1 SQVTM and CDR2 ANQGSEA. The CDR3 spans 17 residues. The CDR3 bases are TGCAGCGCCTACGGACTAGCGGGAGCCCACCCTTCCTACGAGCAGTACTTC. Residues: CSAYGLAGAHPSYEQYF.